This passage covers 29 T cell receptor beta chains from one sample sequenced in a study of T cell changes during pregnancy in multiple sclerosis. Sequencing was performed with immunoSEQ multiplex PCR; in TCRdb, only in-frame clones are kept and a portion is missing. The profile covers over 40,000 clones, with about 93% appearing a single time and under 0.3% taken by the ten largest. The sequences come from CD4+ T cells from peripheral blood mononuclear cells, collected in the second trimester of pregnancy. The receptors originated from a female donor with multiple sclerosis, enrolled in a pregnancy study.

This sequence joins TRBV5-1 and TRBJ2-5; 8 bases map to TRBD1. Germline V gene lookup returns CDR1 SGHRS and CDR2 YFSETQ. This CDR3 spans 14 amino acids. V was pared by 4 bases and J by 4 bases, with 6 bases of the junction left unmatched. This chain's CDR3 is CASSASRGRETQYF. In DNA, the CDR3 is TGCGCCAGCAGCGCCAGCAGGGGGCGAGAGACCCAGTACTTC.

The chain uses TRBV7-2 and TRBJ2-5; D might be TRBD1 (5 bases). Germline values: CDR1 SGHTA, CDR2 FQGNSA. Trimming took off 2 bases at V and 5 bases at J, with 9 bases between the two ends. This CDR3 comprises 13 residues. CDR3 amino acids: CASSLRGRETQYF. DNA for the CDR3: TGTGCCAGCAGCTTAAGGGGCCGGGAGACCCAGTACTTC.

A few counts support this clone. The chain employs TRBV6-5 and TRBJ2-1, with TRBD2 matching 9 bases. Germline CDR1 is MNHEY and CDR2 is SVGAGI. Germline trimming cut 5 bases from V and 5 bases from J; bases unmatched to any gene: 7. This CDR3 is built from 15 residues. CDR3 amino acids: CASSPPGLAHNEQFF. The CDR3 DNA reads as TGTGCCAGCAGTCCCCCGGGACTAGCTCACAATGAGCAGTTCTTC.

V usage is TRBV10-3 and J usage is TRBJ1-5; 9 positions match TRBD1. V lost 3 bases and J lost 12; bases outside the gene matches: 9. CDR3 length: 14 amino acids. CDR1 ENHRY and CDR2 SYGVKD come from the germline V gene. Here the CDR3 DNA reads TGTGCCATCAGTGATAACCAGGGGACAGGGCACCAGCATTTT. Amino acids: CAISDNQGTGHQHF.

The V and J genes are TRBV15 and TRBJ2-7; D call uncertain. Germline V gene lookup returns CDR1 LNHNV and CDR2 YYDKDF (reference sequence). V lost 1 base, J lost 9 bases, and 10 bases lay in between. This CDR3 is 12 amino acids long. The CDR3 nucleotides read TGTGCCACCAGCAGAGGCCGTCAGTGGCAGTACTTC. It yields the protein CATSRGRQWQYF.

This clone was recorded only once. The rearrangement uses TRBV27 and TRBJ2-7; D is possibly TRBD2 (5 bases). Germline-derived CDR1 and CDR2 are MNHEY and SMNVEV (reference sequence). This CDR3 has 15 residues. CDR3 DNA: TGTCCCCACCCCGGGGTCATCCGTGGGGCCTACGAGCAGTACTTC. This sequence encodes CPHPGVIRGAYEQYF.

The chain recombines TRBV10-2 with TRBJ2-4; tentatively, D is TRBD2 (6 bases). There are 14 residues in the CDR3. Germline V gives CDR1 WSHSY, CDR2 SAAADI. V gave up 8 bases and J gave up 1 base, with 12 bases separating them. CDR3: CASGTAGAKNIQYF. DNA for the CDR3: TGCGCCAGCGGGACTGCAGGGGCCAAAAACATTCAGTACTTC.

The CDR3 is CAIGTSGGREQFF. For the CDR3, the DNA is TGTGCCATCGGGACTAGCGGGGGACGTGAGCAGTTCTTC. The chain carries TRBV2 and TRBJ2-1; TRBD2 matches at 14 bases. The CDR3 has 13 amino acids. CDR1 and CDR2 (germline): SNHLY, FYNNEI. V shed 10 bases and J 9 bases; nucleotides not matched to a gene: 5.

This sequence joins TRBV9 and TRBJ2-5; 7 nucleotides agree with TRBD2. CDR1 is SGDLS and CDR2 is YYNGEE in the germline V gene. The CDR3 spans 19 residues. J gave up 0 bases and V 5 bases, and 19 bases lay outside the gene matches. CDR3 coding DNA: TGTGCCAGCAGTGAACCCGCGGCACACGGGACTATGTACCAAGAGACCCAGTACTTC. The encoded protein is CASSEPAAHGTMYQETQYF.

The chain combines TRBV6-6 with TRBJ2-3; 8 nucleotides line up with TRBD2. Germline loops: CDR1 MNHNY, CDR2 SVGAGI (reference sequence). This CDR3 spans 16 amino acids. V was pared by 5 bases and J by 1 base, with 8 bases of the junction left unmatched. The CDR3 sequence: CASSHGRGVGTDTQYF. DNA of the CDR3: TGTGCCAGCAGTCACGGGAGGGGGGTCGGCACAGATACGCAGTATTTT.

CDR3 amino acids: CASSLYLAGVGEQFF. The CDR3 coding sequence is TGTGCCAGCAGCCTCTACCTAGCGGGAGTGGGTGAGCAGTTCTTC. V usage is TRBV7-3 and J usage is TRBJ2-1; 10 bases map to TRBD2. The CDR3 has 15 residues. Germline V lookup: CDR1 SGHTA, CDR2 FQGTGA. V lost 5 bases to trimming and J lost 9 bases; unmatched junction nucleotides: 10.

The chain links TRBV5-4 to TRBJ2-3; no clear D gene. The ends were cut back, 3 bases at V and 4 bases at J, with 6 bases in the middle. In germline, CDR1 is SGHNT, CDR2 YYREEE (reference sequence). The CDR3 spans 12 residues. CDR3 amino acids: CASSSYPDTQYF. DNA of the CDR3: TGTGCCAGCAGCTCCTACCCAGATACGCAGTATTTT.

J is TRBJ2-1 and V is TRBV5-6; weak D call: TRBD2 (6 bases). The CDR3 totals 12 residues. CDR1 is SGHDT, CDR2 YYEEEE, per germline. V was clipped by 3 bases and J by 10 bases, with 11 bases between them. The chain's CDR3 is CASSSIREEQFF. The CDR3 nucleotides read TGTGCCAGCAGCTCGATCCGGGAGGAGCAGTTCTTC.

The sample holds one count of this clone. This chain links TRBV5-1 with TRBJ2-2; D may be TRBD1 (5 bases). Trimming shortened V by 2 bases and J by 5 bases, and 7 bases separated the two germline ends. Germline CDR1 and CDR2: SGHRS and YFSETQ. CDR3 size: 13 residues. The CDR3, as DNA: TGCGCCAGCAGCTTCTCAGGGACCGGGGAGCTGTTTTTT. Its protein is CASSFSGTGELFF. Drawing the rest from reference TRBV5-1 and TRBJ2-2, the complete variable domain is KAGVTQTPRYLIKTRGQQVTLSCSPISGHRSVSWYQQTPGQGLQFLFEYFSETQRNKGNFPGRFSGRQFSNSRSEMNVSTLELGDSALYLCASSFSGTGELFFGEGSRLTVL.

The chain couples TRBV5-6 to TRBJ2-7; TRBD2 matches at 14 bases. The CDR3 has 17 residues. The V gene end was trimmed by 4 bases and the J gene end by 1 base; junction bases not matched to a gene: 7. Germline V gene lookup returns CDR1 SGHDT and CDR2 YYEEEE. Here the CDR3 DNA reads TGTGCCAGCAGCCAGCCGACTAGCGGGAGGGTATCCTACGAGCAGTACTTC. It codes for CASSQPTSGRVSYEQYF. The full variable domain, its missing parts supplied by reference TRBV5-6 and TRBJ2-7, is DAGVTQSPTHLIKTRGQQVTLRCSPKSGHDTVSWYQQALGQGPQFIFQYYEEEERQRGNFPDRFSGHQFPNYSSELNVNALLLGDSALYLCASSQPTSGRVSYEQYFGPGTRLTVT.

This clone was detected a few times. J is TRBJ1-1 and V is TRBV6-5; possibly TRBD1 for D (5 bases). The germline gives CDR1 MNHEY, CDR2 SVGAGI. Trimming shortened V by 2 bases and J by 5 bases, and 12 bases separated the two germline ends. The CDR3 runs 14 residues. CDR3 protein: CASSYRTRATEAFF. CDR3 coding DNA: TGTGCCAGCAGTTACCGTACCAGGGCAACTGAAGCTTTCTTT.

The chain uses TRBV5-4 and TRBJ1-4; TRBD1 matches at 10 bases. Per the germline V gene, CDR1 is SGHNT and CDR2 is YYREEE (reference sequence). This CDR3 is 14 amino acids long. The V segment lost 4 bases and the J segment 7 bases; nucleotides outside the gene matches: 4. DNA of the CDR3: TGTGCCAGCAGCCCCGGGACAGGGGTTGAAAAACTGTTTTTT. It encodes CASSPGTGVEKLFF.

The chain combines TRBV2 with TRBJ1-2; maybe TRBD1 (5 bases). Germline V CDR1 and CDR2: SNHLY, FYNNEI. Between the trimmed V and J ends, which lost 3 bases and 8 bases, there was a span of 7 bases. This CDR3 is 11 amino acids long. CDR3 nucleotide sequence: TGTGCCAGCAGTGACAGGGCAGGCTACACCTTC. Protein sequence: CASSDRAGYTF.

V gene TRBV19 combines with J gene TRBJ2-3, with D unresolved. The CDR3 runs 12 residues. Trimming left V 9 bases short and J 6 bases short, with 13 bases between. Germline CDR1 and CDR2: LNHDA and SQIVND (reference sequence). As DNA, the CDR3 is TGTGCCAGCAGCGCCCGGATGGATACGCAGTATTTT. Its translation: CASSARMDTQYF.

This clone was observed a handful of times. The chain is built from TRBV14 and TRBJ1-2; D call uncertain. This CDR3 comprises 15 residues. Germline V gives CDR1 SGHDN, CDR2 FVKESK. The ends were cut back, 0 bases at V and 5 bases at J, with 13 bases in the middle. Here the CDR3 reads CASSQDPRGFYGYTF. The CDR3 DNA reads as TGTGCCAGCAGCCAAGACCCCAGAGGGTTTTATGGCTACACCTTC.

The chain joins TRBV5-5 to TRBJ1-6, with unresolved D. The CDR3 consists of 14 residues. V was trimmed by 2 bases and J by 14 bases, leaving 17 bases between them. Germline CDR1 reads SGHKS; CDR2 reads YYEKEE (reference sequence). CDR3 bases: TGTGCCAGCAGCTTTACGGGGTTGATAACGGCCCTCCACTTT. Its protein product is CASSFTGLITALHF.

The CDR3 is CASSEVFGNNQPQHF. The CDR3 bases are TGTGCCAGCAGTGAAGTCTTCGGGAACAATCAGCCCCAGCATTTT. The V gene is TRBV2, the J gene TRBJ1-5; D gene ambiguous. The CDR3 is made up of 15 amino acids. The V end lost 1 base, the J end lost 3 bases, and 10 bases lay between the germline ends. Germline lookup yields CDR1 SNHLY and CDR2 FYNNEI.

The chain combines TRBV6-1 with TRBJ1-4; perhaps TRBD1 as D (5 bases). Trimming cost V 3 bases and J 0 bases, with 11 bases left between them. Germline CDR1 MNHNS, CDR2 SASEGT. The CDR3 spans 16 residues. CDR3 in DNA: TGTGCCAGCAGTGATCCCGGGGGTGCAACTAATGAAAAACTGTTTTTT. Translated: CASSDPGGATNEKLFF.

The CDR3 loop is CASSFGQGQETQYF. Written as DNA, the CDR3 is TGTGCCAGCAGCTTCGGACAGGGACAAGAGACCCAGTACTTC. The gene calls are TRBV7-6 and TRBJ2-5; 8 bases align to TRBD1. Germline CDR1 SGHVS, CDR2 FNYEAQ. J gave up 2 bases and V 3 bases, and 2 bases lay outside the gene matches. The CDR3 contains 14 residues.

CDR3 loop: CASSSEGGWDTQYF. CDR3 nucleotides: TGTGCCAGCAGCTCGGAAGGGGGCTGGGATACGCAGTATTTT. The rearrangement uses TRBV7-2 and TRBJ2-3; 7 bases line up with TRBD1. The CDR3 length is 14 residues. Germline assignment: CDR1 SGHTA and CDR2 FQGNSA. Trimming took 4 bases from V and 6 from J; bases not matched to a gene: 7. Variable domain in full (rest from reference TRBV7-2 and TRBJ2-3): GAGVSQSPSNKVTEKGKDVELRCDPISGHTALYWYRQSLGQGLEFLIYFQGNSAPDKSGLPSDRFSAERTGGSVSTLTIQRTQQEDSAVYLCASSSEGGWDTQYFGPGTRLTVL.

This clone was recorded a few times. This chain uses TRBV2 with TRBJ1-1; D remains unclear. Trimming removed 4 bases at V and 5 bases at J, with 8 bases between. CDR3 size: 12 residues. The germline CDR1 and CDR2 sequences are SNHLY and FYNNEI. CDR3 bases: TGTGCCAGCAGTGCTTCAGGAACTGAAGCTTTCTTT. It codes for CASSASGTEAFF.

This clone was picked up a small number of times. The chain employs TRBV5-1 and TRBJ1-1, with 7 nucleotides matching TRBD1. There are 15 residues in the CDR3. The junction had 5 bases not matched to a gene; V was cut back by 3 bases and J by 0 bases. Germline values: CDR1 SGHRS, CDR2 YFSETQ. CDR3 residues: CASSSRTGLNTEAFF. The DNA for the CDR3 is TGCGCCAGCAGCTCCCGGACAGGATTGAACACTGAAGCTTTCTTT. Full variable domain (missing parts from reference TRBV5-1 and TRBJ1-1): KAGVTQTPRYLIKTRGQQVTLSCSPISGHRSVSWYQQTPGQGLQFLFEYFSETQRNKGNFPGRFSGRQFSNSRSEMNVSTLELGDSALYLCASSSRTGLNTEAFFGQGTRLTVV.

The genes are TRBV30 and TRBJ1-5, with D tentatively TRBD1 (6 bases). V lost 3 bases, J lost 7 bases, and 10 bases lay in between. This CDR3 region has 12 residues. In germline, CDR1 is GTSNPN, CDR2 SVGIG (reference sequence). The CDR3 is CAWSGQSQPQHF. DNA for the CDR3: TGTGCCTGGAGCGGACAGTCCCAGCCCCAGCATTTT.

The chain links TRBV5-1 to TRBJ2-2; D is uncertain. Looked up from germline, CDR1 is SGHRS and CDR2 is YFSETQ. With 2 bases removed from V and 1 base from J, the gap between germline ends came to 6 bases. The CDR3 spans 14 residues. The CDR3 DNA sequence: TGCGCCAGCAGCTTTAACAGGAACACCGGGGAGCTGTTTTTT. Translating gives CASSFNRNTGELFF.